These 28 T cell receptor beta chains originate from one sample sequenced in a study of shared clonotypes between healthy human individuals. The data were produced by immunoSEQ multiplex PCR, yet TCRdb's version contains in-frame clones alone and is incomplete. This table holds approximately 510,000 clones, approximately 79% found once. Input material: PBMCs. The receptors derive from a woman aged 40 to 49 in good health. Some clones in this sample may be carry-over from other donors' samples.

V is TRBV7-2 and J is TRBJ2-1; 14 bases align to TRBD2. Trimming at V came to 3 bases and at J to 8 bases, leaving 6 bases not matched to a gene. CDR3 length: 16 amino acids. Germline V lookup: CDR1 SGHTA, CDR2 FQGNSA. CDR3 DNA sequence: TGTGCCAGCAGCTTCGGGACTAGCGGGAGTGTATATGAGCAGTTCTTC. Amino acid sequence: CASSFGTSGSVYEQFF. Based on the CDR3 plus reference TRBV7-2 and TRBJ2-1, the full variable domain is GAGVSQSPSNKVTEKGKDVELRCDPISGHTALYWYRQSLGQGLEFLIYFQGNSAPDKSGLPSDRFSAERTGGSVSTLTIQRTQQEDSAVYLCASSFGTSGSVYEQFFGPGTRLTVL.

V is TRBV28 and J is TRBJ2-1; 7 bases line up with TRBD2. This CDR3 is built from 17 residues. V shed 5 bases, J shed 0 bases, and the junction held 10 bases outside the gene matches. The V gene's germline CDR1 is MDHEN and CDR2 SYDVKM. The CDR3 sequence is CASSPSGLGSSYNEQFF. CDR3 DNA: TGTGCCAGCAGTCCCTCCGGACTAGGGAGCTCCTACAATGAGCAGTTCTTC. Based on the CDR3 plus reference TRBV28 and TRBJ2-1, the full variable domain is DVKVTQSSRYLVKRTGEKVFLECVQDMDHENMFWYRQDPGLGLRLIYFSYDVKMKEKGDIPEGYSVSREKKERFSLILESASTNQTSMYLCASSPSGLGSSYNEQFFGPGTRLTVL.

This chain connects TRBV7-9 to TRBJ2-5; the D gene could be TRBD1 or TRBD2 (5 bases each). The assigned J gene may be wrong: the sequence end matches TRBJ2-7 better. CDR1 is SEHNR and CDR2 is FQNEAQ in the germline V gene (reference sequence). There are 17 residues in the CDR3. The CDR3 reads CASSLRSGTSSSYEQYF. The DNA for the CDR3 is TGTGCCAGCAGCTTGAGGTCCGGGACCTCAAGCTCCTACGAGCAGTACTTC.

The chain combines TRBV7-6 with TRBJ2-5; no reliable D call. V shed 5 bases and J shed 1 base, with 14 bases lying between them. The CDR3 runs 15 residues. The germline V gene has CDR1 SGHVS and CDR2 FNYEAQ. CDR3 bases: TGTGCCAGCAGCACCGGTCCCTCGCGCCAAGAGACCCAGTACTTC. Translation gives CASSTGPSRQETQYF.

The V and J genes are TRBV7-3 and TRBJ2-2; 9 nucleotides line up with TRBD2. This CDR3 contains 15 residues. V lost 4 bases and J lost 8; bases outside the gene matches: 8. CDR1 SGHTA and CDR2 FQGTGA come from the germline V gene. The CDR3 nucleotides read TGTGCCAGCAGCTCCGGACTAGCGCCCAGTGGGGAGCTGTTTTTT. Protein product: CASSSGLAPSGELFF.

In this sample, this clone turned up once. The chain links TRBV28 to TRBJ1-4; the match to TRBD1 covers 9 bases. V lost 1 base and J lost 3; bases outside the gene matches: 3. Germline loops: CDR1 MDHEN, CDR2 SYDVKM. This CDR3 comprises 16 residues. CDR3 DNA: TGTGCCAGCAGTTTATCGACAGGGGGGGCTAATGAAAAACTGTTTTTT. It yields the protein CASSLSTGGANEKLFF.

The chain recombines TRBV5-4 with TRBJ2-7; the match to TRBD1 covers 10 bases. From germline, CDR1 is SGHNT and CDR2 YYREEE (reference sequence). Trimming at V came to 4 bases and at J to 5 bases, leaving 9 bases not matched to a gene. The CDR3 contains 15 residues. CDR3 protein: CASSPSGTGVHEQYF. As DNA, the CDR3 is TGTGCCAGCAGCCCGTCCGGGACAGGGGTACACGAGCAGTACTTC. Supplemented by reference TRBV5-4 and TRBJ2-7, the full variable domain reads ETGVTQSPTHLIKTRGQQVTLRCSSQSGHNTVSWYQQALGQGPQFIFQYYREEENGRGNFPPRFSGLQFPNYSSELNVNALELDDSALYLCASSPSGTGVHEQYFGPGTRLTVT.

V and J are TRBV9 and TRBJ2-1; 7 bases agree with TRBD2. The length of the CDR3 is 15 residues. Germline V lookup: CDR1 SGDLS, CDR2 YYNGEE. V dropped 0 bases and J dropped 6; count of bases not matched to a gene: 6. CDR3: CASSVEAGWGNEQFF. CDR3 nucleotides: TGTGCCAGCAGCGTAGAAGCGGGATGGGGCAATGAGCAGTTCTTC.

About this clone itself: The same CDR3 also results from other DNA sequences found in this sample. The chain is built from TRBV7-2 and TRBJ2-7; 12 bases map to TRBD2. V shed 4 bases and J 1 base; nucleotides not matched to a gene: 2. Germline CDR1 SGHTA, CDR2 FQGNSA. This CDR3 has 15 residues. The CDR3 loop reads CASSSGLAGSYEQYF. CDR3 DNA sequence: TGTGCCAGCAGCTCGGGACTAGCGGGTTCCTACGAGCAGTACTTC.

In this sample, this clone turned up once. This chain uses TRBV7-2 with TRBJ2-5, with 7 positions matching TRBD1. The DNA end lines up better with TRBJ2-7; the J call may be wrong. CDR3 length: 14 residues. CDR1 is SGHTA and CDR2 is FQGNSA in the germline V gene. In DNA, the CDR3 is TGTGCCAGCAGCTTAGGGCACAGGGGCTACGAGCAGTACTTC. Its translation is CASSLGHRGYEQYF.

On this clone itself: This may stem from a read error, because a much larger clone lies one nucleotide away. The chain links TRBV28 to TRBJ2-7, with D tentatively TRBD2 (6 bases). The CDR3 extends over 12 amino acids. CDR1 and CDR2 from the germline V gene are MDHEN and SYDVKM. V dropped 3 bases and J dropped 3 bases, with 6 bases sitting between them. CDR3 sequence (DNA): TGTGCCAGCAGTTTGGAGGGCTACGAGCAGTACTTC. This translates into CASSLEGYEQYF.

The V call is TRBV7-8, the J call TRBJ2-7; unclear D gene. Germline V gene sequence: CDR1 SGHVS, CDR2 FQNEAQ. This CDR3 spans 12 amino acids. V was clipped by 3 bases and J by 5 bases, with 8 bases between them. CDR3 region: CASSLTVHEQYF. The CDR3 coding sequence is TGTGCCAGCAGCTTGACGGTCCACGAGCAGTACTTC.

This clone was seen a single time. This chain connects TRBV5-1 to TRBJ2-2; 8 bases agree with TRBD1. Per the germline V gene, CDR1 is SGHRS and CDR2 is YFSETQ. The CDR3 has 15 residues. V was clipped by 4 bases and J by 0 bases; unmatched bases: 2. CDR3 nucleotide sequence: TGCGCCAGCAGCCAGGGGGCCGCGAACACCGGGGAGCTGTTTTTT. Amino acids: CASSQGAANTGELFF.

In nucleotides, the CDR3 is TGTGCCAGCAGCCTAATCTTGAGACAGGCTGGGAACATTCAGTACTTC. It is translated as CASSLILRQAGNIQYF. The gene calls are TRBV5-5 and TRBJ2-4; a possible D gene is TRBD1 (6 bases). Germline V CDR1 and CDR2: SGHKS, YYEKEE (reference sequence). There are 16 residues in the CDR3. Trimming left V 4 bases short and J 7 bases short, with 21 bases between.

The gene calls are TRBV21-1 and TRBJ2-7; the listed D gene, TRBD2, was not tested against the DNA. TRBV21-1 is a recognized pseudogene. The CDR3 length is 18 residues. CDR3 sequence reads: CASSKHRTSGRGGYEQYF. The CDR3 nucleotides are TGTGCCAGCAGCAAACACCGTACTAGCGGGAGAGGCGGCTACGAGCAGTACTTC.

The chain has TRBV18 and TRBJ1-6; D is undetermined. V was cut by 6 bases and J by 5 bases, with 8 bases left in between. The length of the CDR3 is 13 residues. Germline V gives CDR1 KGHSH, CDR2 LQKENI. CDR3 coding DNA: TGTGCCAGCTCGGAGGGAAATAATTCACCCCTCCACTTT. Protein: CASSEGNNSPLHF.

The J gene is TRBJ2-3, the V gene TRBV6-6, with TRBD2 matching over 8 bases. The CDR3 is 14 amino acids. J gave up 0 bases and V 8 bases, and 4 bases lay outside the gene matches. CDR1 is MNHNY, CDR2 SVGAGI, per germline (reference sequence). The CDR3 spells CASQIAGSTDTQYF. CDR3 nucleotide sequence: TGTGCCAGCCAGATAGCGGGAAGCACAGATACGCAGTATTTT.

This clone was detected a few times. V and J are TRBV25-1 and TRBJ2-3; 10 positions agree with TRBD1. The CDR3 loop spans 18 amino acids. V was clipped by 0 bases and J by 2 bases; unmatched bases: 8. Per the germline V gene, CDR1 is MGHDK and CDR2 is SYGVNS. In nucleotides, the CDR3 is TGTGCCAGCAGTGAATACCCCCGGGACAGGGGTGACACAGATACGCAGTATTTT. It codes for CASSEYPRDRGDTDTQYF.

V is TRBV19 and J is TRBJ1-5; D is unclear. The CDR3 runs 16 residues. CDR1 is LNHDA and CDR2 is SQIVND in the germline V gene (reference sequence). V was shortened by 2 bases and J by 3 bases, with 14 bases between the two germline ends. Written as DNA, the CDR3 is TGTGCCAGTAGTATAAAGCGACACAGAGTCAATCAGCCCCAGCATTTT. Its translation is CASSIKRHRVNQPQHF.

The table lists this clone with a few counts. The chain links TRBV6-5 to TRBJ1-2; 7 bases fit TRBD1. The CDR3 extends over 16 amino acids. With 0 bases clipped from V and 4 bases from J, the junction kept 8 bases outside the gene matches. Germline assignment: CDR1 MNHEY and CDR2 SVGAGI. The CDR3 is CASSYSSTGTVYGYTF. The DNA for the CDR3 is TGTGCCAGCAGTTACTCGTCCACCGGGACAGTCTATGGCTACACCTTC.

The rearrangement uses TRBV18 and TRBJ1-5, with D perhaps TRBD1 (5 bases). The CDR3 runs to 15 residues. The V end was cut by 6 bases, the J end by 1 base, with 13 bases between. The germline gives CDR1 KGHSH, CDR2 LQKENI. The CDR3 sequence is CASSLGTGSNQPQHF. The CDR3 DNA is TGTGCCAGCTCCCTCGGGACTGGAAGCAATCAGCCCCAGCATTTT.

CDR3 residues: CASSPTGEGNTIYF. DNA of the CDR3: TGTGCCAGCAGCCCGACAGGGGAGGGAAACACCATATATTTT. The rearrangement joins TRBV9 to TRBJ1-3, with TRBD1 identical over 8 bases. V lost 4 bases, J lost 4 bases, and 4 bases stayed unmatched. The germline V gene encodes CDR1 SGDLS and CDR2 YYNGEE. The CDR3 spans 14 residues.

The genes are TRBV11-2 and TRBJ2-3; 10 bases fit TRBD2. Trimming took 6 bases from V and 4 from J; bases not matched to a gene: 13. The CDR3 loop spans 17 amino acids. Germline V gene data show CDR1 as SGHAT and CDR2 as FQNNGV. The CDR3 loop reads CASSFLAAGGRADTQYF. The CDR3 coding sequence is TGTGCCAGCAGTTTCTTGGCAGCGGGAGGGAGGGCAGATACGCAGTATTTT.

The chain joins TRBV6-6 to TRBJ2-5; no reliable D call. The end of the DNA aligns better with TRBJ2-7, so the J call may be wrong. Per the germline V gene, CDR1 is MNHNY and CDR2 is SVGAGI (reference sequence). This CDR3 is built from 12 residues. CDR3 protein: CASSYSVHEQYF. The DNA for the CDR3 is TGTGCCAGCAGTTACTCGGTCCACGAGCAGTACTTC.

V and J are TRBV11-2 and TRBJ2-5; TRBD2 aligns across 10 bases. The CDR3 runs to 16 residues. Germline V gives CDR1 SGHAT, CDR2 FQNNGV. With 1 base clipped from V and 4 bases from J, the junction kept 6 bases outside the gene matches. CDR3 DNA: TGTGCCAGCAGCTTAGGAGCGGGAGGGCCGGCAGAGACCCAGTACTTC. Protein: CASSLGAGGPAETQYF.

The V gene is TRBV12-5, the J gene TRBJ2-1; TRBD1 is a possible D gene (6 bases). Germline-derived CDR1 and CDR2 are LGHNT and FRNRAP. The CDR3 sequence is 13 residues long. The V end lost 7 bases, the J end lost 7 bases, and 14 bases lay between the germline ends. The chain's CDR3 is CASAPSGTNEQFF. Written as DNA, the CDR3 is TGTGCTAGTGCCCCATCCGGGACAAATGAGCAGTTCTTC.

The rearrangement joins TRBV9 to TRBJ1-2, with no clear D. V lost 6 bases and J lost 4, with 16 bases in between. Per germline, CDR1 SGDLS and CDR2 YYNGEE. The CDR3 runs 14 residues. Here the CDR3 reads CASTQNPSRYGYTF. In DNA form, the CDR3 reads TGTGCCAGCACCCAAAACCCGTCACGCTATGGCTACACCTTC.

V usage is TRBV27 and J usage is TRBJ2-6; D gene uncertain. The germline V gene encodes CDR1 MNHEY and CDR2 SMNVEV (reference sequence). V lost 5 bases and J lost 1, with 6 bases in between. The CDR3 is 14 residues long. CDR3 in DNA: TGTGCCAGCAGTCCGTTGTCTGGGGCCAACGTCCTGACTTTC. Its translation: CASSPLSGANVLTF.